What follows are 10 T cell receptor beta chains derived from one specimen sequenced in a study of early T cells in non-severe SARS-CoV-2 infection (dated by TCRdb to the early 2020s). Libraries were built with 5' RACE. The sample was run on a NextSeq 500. TCRdb handled the public reads itself, with Q25 trimming in fastp and clone calling in MiXCR, and kept productive beta chains. Rows with a matching CDR3 protein are joined into one entry that keeps the most common DNA and genes. The sample table records around 70,000 distinct CDR3 sequences; 9% to 10% of these occur just once. Roughly 15% of the sample belongs to the ten largest clones. Here the sequenced sample was whole blood, taken at baseline. These receptors were taken from an adult who was a healthcare worker with PCR-confirmed SARS-CoV-2 infection or an uninfected control (not recorded which).

The V call is TRBV2, the J call TRBJ2-6; 9 bases line up with TRBD2. CDR1 and CDR2 (germline): SNHLY, FYNNEI. With V trimmed by 5 bases and J by 12 bases, 11 bases remained unmatched. The CDR3 is 15 amino acids. The CDR3 is CASSINSGRVSVLTF. CDR3 nucleotides: TGTGCCAGCAGTATCAATAGCGGGAGAGTCAGCGTCCTGACTTTC. The variable domain in full, with the rest retrieved from reference TRBV2 and TRBJ2-6, is EPEVTQTPSHQVTQMGQEVILRCVPISNHLYFYWYRQILGQKVEFLVSFYNNEISEKSEIFDDQFSVERPDGSNFTLKIRSTKLEDSAMYFCASSINSGRVSVLTFGAGSRLTVL.

Remarks on this clonotype: Since a much larger clone is just one base distant, this may be a read error. V gene TRBV28 combines with J gene TRBJ1-1, with D hard to call. Looked up from germline, CDR1 is MDHEN and CDR2 is SYDVKM. The CDR3 totals 10 residues. Here the CDR3 DNA reads TGTGCCAGCAGTCTAAATGAAGTTTTCTTT. This sequence encodes CASSLNEVFF.

Turning to this clonotype: This may arise from a read error, as a much more abundant clone is one base away. V is TRBV2 and J is TRBJ2-7; 9 positions match TRBD1. This CDR3 region has 13 residues. Germline values: CDR1 SNHLY, CDR2 FYNNEI. CDR3 in amino acids: CVSQKDRGDEQYF. DNA of the CDR3: TGTGTCAGCCAGAAAGACAGGGGGGACGAGCAGTACTTC.

In this sample, this clonotype turned up once. The chain employs TRBV6-1 and TRBJ1-2; the D gene is possibly TRBD1 (5 bases). The CDR3 totals 13 residues. V dropped 6 bases and J dropped 1 base, with 9 bases sitting between them. Germline CDR1 and CDR2: MNHNS and SASEGT. The CDR3 DNA is TGTGCCAGCAGCAGGGCGGGTAACTATGGCTACACCTTC. Protein product: CASSRAGNYGYTF.

This sequence joins TRBV20-1 and TRBJ2-2, with D hard to call. The CDR3 runs to 14 residues. CDR1 is DFQATT, CDR2 SNEGSKA, per germline (reference sequence). Trimming took 6 bases from V and 0 from J, leaving 11 bases between them. CDR3: CSARRPANTGELFF. The CDR3 coding sequence is TGCAGTGCCAGAAGGCCCGCGAACACCGGGGAGCTGTTTTTT.

The chain uses TRBV28 and TRBJ2-7, with 10 positions matching TRBD2. V lost 6 bases, J lost 5 bases, and 10 bases stayed unmatched. The CDR3 is 15 residues long. Germline V CDR1 and CDR2: MDHEN, SYDVKM. CDR3: CASRTQAGGPHEQYF. In DNA, the CDR3 is TGTGCCAGCAGGACTCAAGCGGGAGGGCCCCACGAGCAGTACTTC.

The rearrangement joins TRBV19 to TRBJ2-1, with 7 bases fitting TRBD2. The CDR3 runs 14 residues. Germline CDR1 is LNHDA and CDR2 is SQIVND (reference sequence). J lost 7 bases, V lost 3 bases, and 6 bases had no gene match. The CDR3 is CASSMGEGTNEQFF. CDR3 in DNA: TGTGCCAGTAGTATGGGGGAGGGTACAAATGAGCAGTTCTTC.

This clonotype was observed at least ten times. This chain joins TRBV5-1 and TRBJ1-4; TRBD1 matches at 8 bases. CDR3 size: 14 residues. The germline V gene has CDR1 SGHRS and CDR2 YFSETQ. The trim removed 5 bases at V and 3 bases at J, leaving 3 bases unmatched. Here the CDR3 DNA reads TGCGCCAGCAGGACGACAGGGGCTAATGAAAAACTGTTTTTT. Translated, it gives CASRTTGANEKLFF.

This clonotype was seen a handful of times. CDR3 region: CASSYFGTGGTDTQYF. CDR3 bases: TGTGCCAGCAGTTACTTCGGGACAGGGGGAACAGATACGCAGTATTTT. The chain carries TRBV6-5 and TRBJ2-3; 11 bases are shared with TRBD1. V shed 1 base, J shed 3 bases, and the junction held 3 bases outside the gene matches. The CDR3 is made up of 16 amino acids. Germline CDR1 MNHEY, CDR2 SVGAGI.

The genes are TRBV7-9 and TRBJ2-1; TRBD2 matches at 9 bases. The V gene's germline CDR1 is SEHNR and CDR2 FQNEAQ (reference sequence). Trimming at V came to 5 bases and at J to 10 bases, leaving 6 bases not matched to a gene. The CDR3 runs 13 residues. The CDR3 loop is CASSPTGLAEQFF. The CDR3 region has the DNA TGTGCCAGCAGCCCAACGGGACTAGCAGAGCAGTTCTTC. Together with reference TRBV7-9 and TRBJ2-1, the CDR3 gives the full variable domain: DTGVSQNPRHKITKRGQNVTFRCDPISEHNRLYWYRQTLGQGPEFLTYFQNEAQLEKSRLLSDRFSAERPKGSFSTLEIQRTEQGDSAMYLCASSPTGLAEQFFGPGTRLTVL.